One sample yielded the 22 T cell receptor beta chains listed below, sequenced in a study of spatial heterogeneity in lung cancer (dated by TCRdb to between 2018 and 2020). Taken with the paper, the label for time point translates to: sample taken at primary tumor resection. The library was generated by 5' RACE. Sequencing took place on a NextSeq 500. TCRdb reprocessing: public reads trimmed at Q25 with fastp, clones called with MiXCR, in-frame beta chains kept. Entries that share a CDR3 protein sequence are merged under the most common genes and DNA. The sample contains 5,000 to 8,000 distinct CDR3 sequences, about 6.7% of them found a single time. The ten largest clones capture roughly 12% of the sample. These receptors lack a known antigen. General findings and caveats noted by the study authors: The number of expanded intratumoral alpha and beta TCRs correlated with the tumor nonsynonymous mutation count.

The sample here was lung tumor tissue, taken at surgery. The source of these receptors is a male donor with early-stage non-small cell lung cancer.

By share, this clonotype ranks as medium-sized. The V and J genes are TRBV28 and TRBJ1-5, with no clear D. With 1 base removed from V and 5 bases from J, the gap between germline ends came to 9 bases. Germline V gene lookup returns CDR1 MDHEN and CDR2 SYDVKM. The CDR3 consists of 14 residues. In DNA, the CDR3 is TGTGCCAGCAGTTTATTGGCAGGACATCAGCCCCAGCATTTT. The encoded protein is CASSLLAGHQPQHF.

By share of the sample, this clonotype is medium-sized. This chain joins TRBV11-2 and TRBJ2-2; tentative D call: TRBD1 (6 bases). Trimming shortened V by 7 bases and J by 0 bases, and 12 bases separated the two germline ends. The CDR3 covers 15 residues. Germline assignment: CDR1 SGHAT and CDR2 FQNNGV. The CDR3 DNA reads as TGTGCCAGCACCGACAGGCTTTCGAACACCGGGGAGCTGTTTTTT. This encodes CASTDRLSNTGELFF.

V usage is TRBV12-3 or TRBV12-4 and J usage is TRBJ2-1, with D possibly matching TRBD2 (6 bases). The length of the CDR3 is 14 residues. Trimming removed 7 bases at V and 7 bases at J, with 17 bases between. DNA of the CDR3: TGTGCCAGCACCCCGCGGGACTGGTTAAATGAGCAGTTCTTC. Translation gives CASTPRDWLNEQFF.

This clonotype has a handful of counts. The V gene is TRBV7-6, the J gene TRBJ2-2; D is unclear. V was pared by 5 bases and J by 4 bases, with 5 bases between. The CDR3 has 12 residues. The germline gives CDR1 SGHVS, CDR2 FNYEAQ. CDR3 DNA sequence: TGTGCCAGCAGCCTCGGCACCGGGGAGCTGTTTTTT. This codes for CASSLGTGELFF.

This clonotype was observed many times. DNA for the CDR3: TGTGCCAGCTCGGGCGTCTCCTACGAGCAGTACTTC. Translated, it gives CASSGVSYEQYF. The rearrangement links TRBV7-2 to TRBJ2-7, with D uncertain. V was cut by 8 bases and J by 0 bases, with 8 bases left in between. The CDR3 has 12 residues. Germline V lookup: CDR1 SGHTA, CDR2 FQGNSA.

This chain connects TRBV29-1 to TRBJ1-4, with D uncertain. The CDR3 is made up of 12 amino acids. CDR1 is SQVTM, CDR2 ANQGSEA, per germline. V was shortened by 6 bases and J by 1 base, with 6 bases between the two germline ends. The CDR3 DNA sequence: TGCAGCGTGGGCAGAACTAATGAAAAACTGTTTTTT. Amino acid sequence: CSVGRTNEKLFF.

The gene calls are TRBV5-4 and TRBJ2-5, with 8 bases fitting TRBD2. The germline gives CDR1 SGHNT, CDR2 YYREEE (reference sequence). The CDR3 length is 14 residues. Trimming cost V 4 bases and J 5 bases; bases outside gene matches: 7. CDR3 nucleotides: TGTGCCAGCAGCGGCGGGGGGTCCTTGGAGACCCAGTACTTC. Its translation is CASSGGGSLETQYF.

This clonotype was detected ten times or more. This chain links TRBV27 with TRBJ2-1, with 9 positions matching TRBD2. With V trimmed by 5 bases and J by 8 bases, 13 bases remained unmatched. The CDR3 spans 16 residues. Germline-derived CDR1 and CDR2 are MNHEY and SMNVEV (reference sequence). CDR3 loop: CASSPDVAGVIDEQFF. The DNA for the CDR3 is TGTGCCAGCAGTCCCGATGTAGCGGGAGTTATAGATGAGCAGTTCTTC.

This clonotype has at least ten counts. The CDR3 region has the DNA TGCAGTGCTAGGGGGGTGCGTGGGCAGGGTTCGAACACTGAAGCTTTCTTT. Translated, it gives CSARGVRGQGSNTEAFF. The J gene is TRBJ1-1, the V gene TRBV20-1, with D perhaps TRBD1 (5 bases). Germline V gives CDR1 DFQATT, CDR2 SNEGSKA (reference sequence). V lost 3 bases to trimming and J lost 1 base, with 21 bases between them. The CDR3 consists of 17 residues.

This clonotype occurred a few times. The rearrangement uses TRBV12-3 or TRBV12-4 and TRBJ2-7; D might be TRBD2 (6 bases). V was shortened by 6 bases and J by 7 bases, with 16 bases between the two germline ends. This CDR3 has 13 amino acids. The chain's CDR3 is CASSLFSGTEQYF. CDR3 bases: TGTGCCAGCAGCTTATTTAGCGGAACTGAGCAGTACTTC.

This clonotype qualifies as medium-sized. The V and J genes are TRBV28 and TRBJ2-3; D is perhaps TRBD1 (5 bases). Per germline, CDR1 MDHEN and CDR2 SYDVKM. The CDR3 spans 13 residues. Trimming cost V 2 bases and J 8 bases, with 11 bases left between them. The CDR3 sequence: CASSLQGFGTQYF. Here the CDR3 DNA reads TGTGCCAGCAGTTTACAGGGATTTGGTACGCAGTATTTT.

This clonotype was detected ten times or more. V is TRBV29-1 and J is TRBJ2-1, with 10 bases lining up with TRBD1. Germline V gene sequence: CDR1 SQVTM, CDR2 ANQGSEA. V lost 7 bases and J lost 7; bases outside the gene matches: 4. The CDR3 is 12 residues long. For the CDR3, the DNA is TGCAGCGGCGGGGACAGGGGTAATGAGCAGTTCTTC. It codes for CSGGDRGNEQFF.

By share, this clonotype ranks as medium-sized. The CDR3: CSARDTDYEQYF. CDR3 sequence (DNA): TGCAGTGCCAGGGACACCGACTACGAGCAGTACTTC. The gene calls are TRBV20-1 and TRBJ2-7; D is perhaps TRBD1 (6 bases). The V end lost 6 bases, the J end lost 3 bases, and 12 bases lay between the germline ends. Germline V gives CDR1 DFQATT, CDR2 SNEGSKA (reference sequence). There are 12 residues in the CDR3.

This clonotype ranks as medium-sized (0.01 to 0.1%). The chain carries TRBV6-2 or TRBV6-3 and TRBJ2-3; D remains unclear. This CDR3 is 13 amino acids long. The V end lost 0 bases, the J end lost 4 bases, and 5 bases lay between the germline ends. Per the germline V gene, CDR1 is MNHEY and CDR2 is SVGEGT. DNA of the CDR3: TGTGCCAGCAGTTACTCCCTGGCAGATACGCAGTATTTT. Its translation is CASSYSLADTQYF.

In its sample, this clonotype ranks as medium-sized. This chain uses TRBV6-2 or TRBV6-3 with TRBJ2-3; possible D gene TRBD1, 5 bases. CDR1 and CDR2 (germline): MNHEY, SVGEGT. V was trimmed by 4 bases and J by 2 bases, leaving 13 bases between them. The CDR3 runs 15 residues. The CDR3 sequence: CASSSALTATDTQYF. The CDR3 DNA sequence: TGTGCCAGCAGTTCCGCCCTGACAGCCACAGATACGCAGTATTTT.

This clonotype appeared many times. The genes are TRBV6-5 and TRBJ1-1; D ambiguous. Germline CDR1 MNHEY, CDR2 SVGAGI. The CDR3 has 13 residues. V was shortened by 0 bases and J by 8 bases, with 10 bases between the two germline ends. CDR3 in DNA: TGTGCCAGCAGTTACTCCCAAGACTTGGAAGCTTTCTTT. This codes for CASSYSQDLEAFF.

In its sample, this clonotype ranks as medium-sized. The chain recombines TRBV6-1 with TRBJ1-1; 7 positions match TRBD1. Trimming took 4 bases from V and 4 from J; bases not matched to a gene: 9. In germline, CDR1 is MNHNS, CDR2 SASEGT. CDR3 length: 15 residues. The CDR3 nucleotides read TGTGCCAGCAGTGGAGCAGCCTCAGGGGGCACTGAAGCTTTCTTT. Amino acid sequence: CASSGAASGGTEAFF.

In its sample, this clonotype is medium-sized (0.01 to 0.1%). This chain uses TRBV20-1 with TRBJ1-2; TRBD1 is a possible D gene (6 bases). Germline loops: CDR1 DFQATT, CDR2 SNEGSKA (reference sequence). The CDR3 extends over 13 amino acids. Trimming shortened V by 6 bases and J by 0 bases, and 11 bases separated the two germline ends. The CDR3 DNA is TGCAGTGCCAAAACAGGGACTAACTATGGCTACACCTTC. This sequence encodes CSAKTGTNYGYTF.

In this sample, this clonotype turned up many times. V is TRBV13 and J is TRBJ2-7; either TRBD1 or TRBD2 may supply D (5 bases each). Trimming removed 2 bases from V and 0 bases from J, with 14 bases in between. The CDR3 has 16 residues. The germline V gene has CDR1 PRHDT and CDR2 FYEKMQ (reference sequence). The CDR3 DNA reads TGTGCCAGCAGCTTATTCTTGGGGGATGACTCCTACGAGCAGTACTTC. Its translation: CASSLFLGDDSYEQYF.

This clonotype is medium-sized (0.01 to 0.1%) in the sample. CDR3 nucleotides: TGTGCCACCAGCAGAGATCGACTAGCGGGGACAGATACGCAGTATTTT. Translating it yields CATSRDRLAGTDTQYF. The chain recombines TRBV15 with TRBJ2-3; 11 bases match TRBD2. This CDR3 region has 16 residues. Looked up from germline, CDR1 is LNHNV and CDR2 is YYDKDF (reference sequence). The V and J ends lost 0 bases and 3 bases, in that order; junction bases with no gene match: 2.

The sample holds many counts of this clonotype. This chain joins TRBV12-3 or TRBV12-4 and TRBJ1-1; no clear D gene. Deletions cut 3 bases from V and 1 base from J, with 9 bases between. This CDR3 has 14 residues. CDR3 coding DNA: TGTGCCAGCAGTTTGGGCAGGCCGAACACTGAAGCTTTCTTT. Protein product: CASSLGRPNTEAFF.

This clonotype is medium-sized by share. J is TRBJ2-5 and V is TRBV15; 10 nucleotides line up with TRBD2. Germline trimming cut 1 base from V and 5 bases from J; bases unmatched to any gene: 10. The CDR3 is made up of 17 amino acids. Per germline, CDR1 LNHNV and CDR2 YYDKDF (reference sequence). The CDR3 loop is CATSRVTGTSAGETQYF. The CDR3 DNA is TGTGCCACCAGCAGAGTTACAGGGACTAGCGCCGGGGAGACCCAGTACTTC.